This entry lists 9 T cell receptor beta chains sequenced from one sample in a study of shared clonotypes between healthy human individuals. Data came from immunoSEQ multiplex PCR; TCRdb stores just in-frame clones and leaves some out. The sample lists a few hundred thousand clones, about 96% occurring once. Sequenced: naive CD4+ T cells sorted from blood. Subset specified: CD45RA+ positively selected. Source of these receptors: a woman aged 25-40 years in good health.

This rearrangement joins TRBV29-1 to TRBJ2-3; TRBD2 agrees at 7 bases. This CDR3 has 10 amino acids. Germline V gene data show CDR1 as SQVTM and CDR2 as ANQGSEA. V gave up 8 bases and J gave up 5 bases; unmatched junction bases: 1. The CDR3 nucleotides are TGCAGCTCGGGGGGAGATACGCAGTATTTT. Translated, it gives CSSGGDTQYF.

The CDR3 bases are TGTGCCACTCCCAGCCCCAGCGTATCCTACGAGCAGTACTTC. This translates into CATPSPSVSYEQYF. This chain joins TRBV6-5 and TRBJ2-7; D ambiguous. The CDR3 length is 14 residues. With 10 bases removed from V and 1 base from J, the gap between germline ends came to 17 bases. Looked up from germline, CDR1 is MNHEY and CDR2 is SVGAGI.

This chain connects TRBV2 to TRBJ1-1; 9 positions agree with TRBD1. In germline, CDR1 is SNHLY, CDR2 FYNNEI. V lost 5 bases to trimming and J lost 5 bases; unmatched junction nucleotides: 6. The CDR3 totals 14 residues. The CDR3 DNA reads TGTGCCAGCAGTCCCGACAGGGGGAGGACTGAAGCTTTCTTT. It codes for CASSPDRGRTEAFF.

The CDR3, as DNA: TGTGCCAGCAGTGGTGCTGAAAAGAGGGAAAAACTGTTTTTT. Its translation is CASSGAEKREKLFF. This chain connects TRBV2 to TRBJ1-4; D gene unclear. Per germline, CDR1 SNHLY and CDR2 FYNNEI. This CDR3 comprises 14 residues. The V end was cut by 4 bases, the J end by 8 bases, with 14 bases between.

The chain couples TRBV5-1 to TRBJ1-2; 10 bases are a match to TRBD1. There are 18 residues in the CDR3. The V and J ends lost 4 bases and 6 bases, in that order; junction bases with no gene match: 18. In germline, CDR1 is SGHRS, CDR2 YFSETQ. The CDR3 here is CASSPAEGQGRQGDGYTF. The CDR3 DNA reads TGCGCCAGCAGCCCGGCCGAGGGACAGGGGCGACAAGGGGATGGCTACACCTTC.

The chain is built from TRBV5-5 and TRBJ1-2; 7 nucleotides match TRBD1. This CDR3 has 12 residues. V lost 5 bases, J lost 6 bases, and 4 bases stayed unmatched. Per the germline V gene, CDR1 is SGHKS and CDR2 is YYEKEE (reference sequence). CDR3 residues: CASSFDRDGYTF. The CDR3, as DNA: TGTGCCAGCAGTTTCGACAGGGATGGCTACACCTTC.

CDR3 sequence: CASSLRMNTEAFF. The CDR3 DNA sequence: TGTGCCAGCAGCTTAAGAATGAACACTGAAGCTTTCTTT. The chain employs TRBV11-3 and TRBJ1-1, with D hard to call. Per germline, CDR1 SGHNT and CDR2 YENEEA. CDR3 size: 13 residues. V was cut by 2 bases and J by 0 bases, with 4 bases left in between. The complete variable domain, with remaining parts taken from reference TRBV11-3 and TRBJ1-1, reads EAGVVQSPRYKIIEKKQPVAFWCNPISGHNTLYWYLQNLGQGPELLIRYENEEAVDDSQLPKDRFSAERLKGVDSTLKIQPAELGDSAVYLCASSLRMNTEAFFGQGTRLTVV.

CDR3 sequence reads: CASSGAYGGPLNTEAFF. In DNA, the CDR3 is TGTGCCAGCAGCGGGGCTTACGGAGGGCCCTTGAACACTGAAGCTTTCTTT. The chain is built from TRBV9 and TRBJ1-1; no clear D. V lost 3 bases, J lost 0 bases, and 18 bases lay in between. The CDR3 runs to 17 residues. Germline-derived CDR1 and CDR2 are SGDLS and YYNGEE.

The V and J genes are TRBV19 and TRBJ2-7; D unclear. The V gene lost 5 bases and the J gene lost 4 bases, with 6 bases spanning the gap. The CDR3 covers 11 residues. Germline CDR1 is LNHDA and CDR2 is SQIVND (reference sequence). CDR3 coding DNA: TGTGCCAGTAGTGACCGATACGAGCAGTACTTC. Translation gives CASSDRYEQYF. The full variable domain, its missing parts supplied by reference TRBV19 and TRBJ2-7, is DGGITQSPKYLFRKEGQNVTLSCEQNLNHDAMYWYRQDPGQGLRLIYYSQIVNDFQKGDIAEGYSVSREKKESFPLTVTSAQKNPTAFYLCASSDRYEQYFGPGTRLTVT.